These 8 T cell receptor beta chains came from one sample sequenced in a study of blood T cells in healthy people across ages. For the second PCR, which ran for about 6 to 11 cycles, a sample-barcoded 5' primer and a J-beta primer mix were used. TCRdb reanalysed the 5' RACE reads using MiXCR and keeps one entry per CDR3 protein. The sample lists about 640,000 distinct CDR3 sequences, under 70% occurring once. Sequences were obtained from blood. Every receptor here comes from a man aged 55 to 70 in good health.

The chain has TRBV3-1 and TRBJ2-4; D possibly matches TRBD1 or TRBD2 (5 bases each). With the DNA end fitting TRBJ2-5 better, the J assignment may be wrong. There are 16 residues in the CDR3. Germline V lookup: CDR1 LGHDT, CDR2 YNNKEL (reference sequence). CDR3 DNA: TGTGCCAGCAGCCGACGGGGACGGCGACCCCAAGAGACCCAGTACTTC. The encoded protein is CASSRRGRRPQETQYF.

In its sample, this clonotype was seen a few times. The rearrangement uses TRBV7-9 and TRBJ2-5; no firm D call. The germline V and J ends were trimmed by 3 bases and 5 bases, with 7 bases remaining between them. Germline values: CDR1 SEHNR, CDR2 FQNEAQ (reference sequence). The CDR3 is made up of 12 amino acids. Here the CDR3 DNA reads TGTGCCAGCAGCTTCGGTACGGAGACCCAGTACTTC. It encodes CASSFGTETQYF.

The V and J genes are TRBV11-2 and TRBJ2-5, with D perhaps TRBD1 (6 bases). V lost 4 bases to trimming and J lost 3 bases, with 9 bases between them. The CDR3 consists of 13 residues. Germline CDR1 reads SGHAT; CDR2 reads FQNNGV. The CDR3, as DNA: TGTGCCAGCAGCTCGCACAGGGAAGAGACCCAGTACTTC. Its protein product is CASSSHREETQYF.

The chain links TRBV6-2 or TRBV6-3 to TRBJ2-3, with 8 nucleotides matching TRBD1. The CDR3 consists of 17 residues. The V segment lost 6 bases and the J segment 7 bases; nucleotides outside the gene matches: 18. Germline CDR1 and CDR2: MNHEY and SVGEGT. CDR3 protein: CASRYNEQGARVNTQYF. DNA for the CDR3: TGTGCCAGCAGATACAACGAGCAGGGGGCAAGGGTAAATACGCAGTATTTT.

This chain joins TRBV2 and TRBJ2-1, with unresolved D. Trimming took off 3 bases at V and 14 bases at J, with 14 bases between the two ends. Looked up from germline, CDR1 is SNHLY and CDR2 is FYNNEI. The CDR3 consists of 12 residues. The CDR3 DNA reads as TGTGCCAGCAGTGACGAGAAGGGCTGGGAGTTCTTC. It yields the protein CASSDEKGWEFF.

V usage is TRBV13 and J usage is TRBJ2-5; 10 bases map to TRBD1. This CDR3 contains 15 residues. Germline lookup yields CDR1 PRHDT and CDR2 FYEKMQ (reference sequence). V was clipped by 5 bases and J by 5 bases; unmatched bases: 8. The CDR3 bases are TGTGCCAGCAGCCATGGACAGGGGGAGGCGGAGACCCAGTACTTC. Its protein is CASSHGQGEAETQYF.

The chain links TRBV28 to TRBJ1-4; D is undetermined. Germline CDR1 and CDR2: MDHEN and SYDVKM. CDR3 length: 14 amino acids. V was pared by 4 bases and J by 0 bases, with 6 bases between. The CDR3: CASSSPATNEKLFF. The CDR3 nucleotides are TGTGCCAGCAGTTCTCCTGCAACTAATGAAAAACTGTTTTTT.

The V gene is TRBV10-3, the J gene TRBJ1-2, with TRBD1 as a possible D gene (6 bases). The germline V gene encodes CDR1 ENHRY and CDR2 SYGVKD. V was pared by 4 bases and J by 0 bases, with 15 bases between. This CDR3 comprises 16 residues. The CDR3 reads CAISGERGASNYGYTF. CDR3 coding DNA: TGTGCCATCAGTGGGGAGAGGGGGGCTTCTAACTATGGCTACACCTTC.